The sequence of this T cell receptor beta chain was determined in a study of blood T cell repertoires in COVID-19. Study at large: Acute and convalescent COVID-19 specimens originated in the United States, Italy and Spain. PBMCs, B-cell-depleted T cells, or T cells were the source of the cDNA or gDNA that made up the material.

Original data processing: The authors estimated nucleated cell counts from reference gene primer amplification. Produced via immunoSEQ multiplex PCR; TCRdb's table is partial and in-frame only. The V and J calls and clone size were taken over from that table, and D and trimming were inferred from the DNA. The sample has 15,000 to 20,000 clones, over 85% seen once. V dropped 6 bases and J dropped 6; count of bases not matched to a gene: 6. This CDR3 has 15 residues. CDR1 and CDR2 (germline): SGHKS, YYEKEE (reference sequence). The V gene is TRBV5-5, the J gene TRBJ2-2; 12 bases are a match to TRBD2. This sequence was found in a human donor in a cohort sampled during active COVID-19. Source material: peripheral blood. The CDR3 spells CASTPSGRAAGELFF. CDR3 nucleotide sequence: TGTGCCAGCACCCCTAGCGGGAGGGCCGCCGGGGAGCTGTTTTTT.